Each of the 8 T cell receptor beta chains below was sequenced from the same sample in a study of cytomegalovirus exposure and HLA in healthy donors (dated by TCRdb to about 2017). The method behind the library was the immunoSEQ multiplex PCR assay. The multiplex PCR relied on a mix of 60 forward primers for TCR Vbeta segments and 13 reverse primers for TCR Jbeta segments. In TCRdb, the immuneACCESS table is reduced to in-frame sequences with V and J assigned. These tables do not hold every clone; where another copy was compared, an unresolved V gene accounts for under half, and the others remain unexplained. The sample records fewer than 250,000 clones, roughly 85% of which are singletons. Less than 2% of the sample lies in the top ten. Sequencing was performed on PBMCs. The receptors were gathered from a male donor in good health and CMV-seronegative.

CDR3 residues: CASSEGRASSGYTF. The CDR3 region has the DNA TGTGCCAGCTCTGAAGGGCGAGCTAGCTCCGGCTACACCTTC. This chain joins TRBV27 and TRBJ1-2; unclear D gene. Germline assignment: CDR1 MNHEY and CDR2 SMNVEV (reference sequence). V dropped 8 bases and J dropped 8 bases, with 21 bases sitting between them. The length of the CDR3 is 14 residues.

V gene TRBV7-2 combines with J gene TRBJ2-7; possibly TRBD1 for D (6 bases). The CDR3 runs 15 residues. Germline assignment: CDR1 SGHTA and CDR2 FQGNSA. V shed 3 bases and J shed 2 bases, with 14 bases lying between them. CDR3 DNA: TGTGCCAGCAGCTTCCAGCCCAGGGGAACCTACGAGCAGTACTTC. It encodes CASSFQPRGTYEQYF.

By proportion, this clone is medium-sized (0.01 to 0.1%). This chain's CDR3 is CASSGEQGAPYEQYF. The CDR3, as DNA: TGTGCCAGCAGTGGGGAACAGGGGGCGCCCTACGAGCAGTACTTC. J is TRBJ2-7 and V is TRBV6-1, with 9 bases fitting TRBD1. This CDR3 is 15 amino acids long. The ends lost 4 bases at V and 2 bases at J; junction bases unmatched: 6. CDR1 is MNHNS, CDR2 SASEGT, per germline.

DNA for the CDR3: TGTGCCAGCGGATACAGGCTTTGGGAGACCCAGTACTTC. This gives the protein CASGYRLWETQYF. The rearrangement links TRBV27 to TRBJ2-5, with D possibly matching TRBD1 (5 bases). CDR1 is MNHEY and CDR2 is SMNVEV in the germline V gene (reference sequence). V was shortened by 8 bases and J by 5 bases, with 15 bases between the two germline ends. The CDR3 length is 13 residues.

CDR3 coding DNA: TGTGCCAGCACCTCACTTAGCGGGGGGGCGGGTGGTGCGCAGTATTTT. Protein product: CASTSLSGGAGGAQYF. The chain recombines TRBV9 with TRBJ2-3, with 11 bases lining up with TRBD2. In germline, CDR1 is SGDLS, CDR2 YYNGEE. With 6 bases clipped from V and 10 bases from J, the junction kept 16 bases outside the gene matches. The CDR3 spans 16 residues.

This clone was seen a handful of times. The chain links TRBV14 to TRBJ1-1; TRBD1 might be the D (5 bases). V lost 4 bases and J 5 bases, leaving 14 bases between the germline ends. Germline CDR1 SGHDN, CDR2 FVKESK. The CDR3 spans 14 residues. The CDR3 nucleotides are TGTGCCAGCAGCCGCCCTGGCAGGGTGACTGAAGCTTTCTTT. Amino acid sequence: CASSRPGRVTEAFF.

This chain links TRBV7-3 with TRBJ2-3; D might be TRBD2 (5 bases). This CDR3 contains 12 residues. Deletions cut 5 bases from V and 9 bases from J, with 12 bases between. CDR1 and CDR2 (germline): SGHTA, FQGTGA. CDR3 amino acids: CASSQTGETQYF. The CDR3 DNA is TGTGCCAGCAGCCAAACCGGGGAGACGCAGTATTTT.

The chain couples TRBV30 to TRBJ2-5; 12 positions match TRBD1. With 2 bases clipped from V and 5 bases from J, the junction kept 6 bases outside the gene matches. This CDR3 region has 15 residues. Germline V gene data show CDR1 as GTSNPN and CDR2 as SVGIG (reference sequence). For the CDR3, the DNA is TGTGCCTGGAGTCCCGGGACAGGGGGCAGGGAGACCCAGTACTTC. Translating gives CAWSPGTGGRETQYF.